Given below is one TCR beta chain in context. Antigen specificity is unknown. These data originate in a study of T cell repertoires in cytomegalovirus infection. TCRdb redid the calling of the reads with MiXCR, one entry per CDR3 protein. The table has around 500,000 distinct CDR3 sequences, under 55% seen once. Specimen: cultured PBMCs, collected from culture after CMV antigen stimulation. This receptor was identified in a human donor in good health (CMV status not recorded). Some clones in this sample may be carry-over from other donors' samples.

CDR3: CSVERPGDYGYTF. CDR3 DNA sequence: TGCAGCGTTGAAAGACCTGGGGACTATGGCTACACCTTC. The genes are TRBV29-1 and TRBJ1-2; D is undetermined. The CDR3 runs 13 residues. Germline CDR1 SQVTM, CDR2 ANQGSEA. V was clipped by 2 bases and J by 3 bases, with 10 bases between them.